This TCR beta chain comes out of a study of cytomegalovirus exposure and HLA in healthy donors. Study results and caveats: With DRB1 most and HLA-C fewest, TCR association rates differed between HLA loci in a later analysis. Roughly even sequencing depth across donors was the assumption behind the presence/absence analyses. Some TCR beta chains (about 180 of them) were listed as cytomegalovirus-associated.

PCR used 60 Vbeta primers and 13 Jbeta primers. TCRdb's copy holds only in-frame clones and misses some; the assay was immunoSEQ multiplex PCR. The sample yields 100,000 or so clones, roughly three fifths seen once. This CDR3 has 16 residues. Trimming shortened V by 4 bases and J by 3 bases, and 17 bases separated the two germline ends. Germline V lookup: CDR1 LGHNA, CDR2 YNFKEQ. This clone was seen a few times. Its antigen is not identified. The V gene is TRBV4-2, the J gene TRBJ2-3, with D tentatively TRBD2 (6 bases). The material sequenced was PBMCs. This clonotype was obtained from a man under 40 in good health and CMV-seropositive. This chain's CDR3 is CASSRLGGAGTDTQYF. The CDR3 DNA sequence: TGTGCCAGCAGCCGACTGGGGGGTGCCGGGACAGATACGCAGTATTTT.